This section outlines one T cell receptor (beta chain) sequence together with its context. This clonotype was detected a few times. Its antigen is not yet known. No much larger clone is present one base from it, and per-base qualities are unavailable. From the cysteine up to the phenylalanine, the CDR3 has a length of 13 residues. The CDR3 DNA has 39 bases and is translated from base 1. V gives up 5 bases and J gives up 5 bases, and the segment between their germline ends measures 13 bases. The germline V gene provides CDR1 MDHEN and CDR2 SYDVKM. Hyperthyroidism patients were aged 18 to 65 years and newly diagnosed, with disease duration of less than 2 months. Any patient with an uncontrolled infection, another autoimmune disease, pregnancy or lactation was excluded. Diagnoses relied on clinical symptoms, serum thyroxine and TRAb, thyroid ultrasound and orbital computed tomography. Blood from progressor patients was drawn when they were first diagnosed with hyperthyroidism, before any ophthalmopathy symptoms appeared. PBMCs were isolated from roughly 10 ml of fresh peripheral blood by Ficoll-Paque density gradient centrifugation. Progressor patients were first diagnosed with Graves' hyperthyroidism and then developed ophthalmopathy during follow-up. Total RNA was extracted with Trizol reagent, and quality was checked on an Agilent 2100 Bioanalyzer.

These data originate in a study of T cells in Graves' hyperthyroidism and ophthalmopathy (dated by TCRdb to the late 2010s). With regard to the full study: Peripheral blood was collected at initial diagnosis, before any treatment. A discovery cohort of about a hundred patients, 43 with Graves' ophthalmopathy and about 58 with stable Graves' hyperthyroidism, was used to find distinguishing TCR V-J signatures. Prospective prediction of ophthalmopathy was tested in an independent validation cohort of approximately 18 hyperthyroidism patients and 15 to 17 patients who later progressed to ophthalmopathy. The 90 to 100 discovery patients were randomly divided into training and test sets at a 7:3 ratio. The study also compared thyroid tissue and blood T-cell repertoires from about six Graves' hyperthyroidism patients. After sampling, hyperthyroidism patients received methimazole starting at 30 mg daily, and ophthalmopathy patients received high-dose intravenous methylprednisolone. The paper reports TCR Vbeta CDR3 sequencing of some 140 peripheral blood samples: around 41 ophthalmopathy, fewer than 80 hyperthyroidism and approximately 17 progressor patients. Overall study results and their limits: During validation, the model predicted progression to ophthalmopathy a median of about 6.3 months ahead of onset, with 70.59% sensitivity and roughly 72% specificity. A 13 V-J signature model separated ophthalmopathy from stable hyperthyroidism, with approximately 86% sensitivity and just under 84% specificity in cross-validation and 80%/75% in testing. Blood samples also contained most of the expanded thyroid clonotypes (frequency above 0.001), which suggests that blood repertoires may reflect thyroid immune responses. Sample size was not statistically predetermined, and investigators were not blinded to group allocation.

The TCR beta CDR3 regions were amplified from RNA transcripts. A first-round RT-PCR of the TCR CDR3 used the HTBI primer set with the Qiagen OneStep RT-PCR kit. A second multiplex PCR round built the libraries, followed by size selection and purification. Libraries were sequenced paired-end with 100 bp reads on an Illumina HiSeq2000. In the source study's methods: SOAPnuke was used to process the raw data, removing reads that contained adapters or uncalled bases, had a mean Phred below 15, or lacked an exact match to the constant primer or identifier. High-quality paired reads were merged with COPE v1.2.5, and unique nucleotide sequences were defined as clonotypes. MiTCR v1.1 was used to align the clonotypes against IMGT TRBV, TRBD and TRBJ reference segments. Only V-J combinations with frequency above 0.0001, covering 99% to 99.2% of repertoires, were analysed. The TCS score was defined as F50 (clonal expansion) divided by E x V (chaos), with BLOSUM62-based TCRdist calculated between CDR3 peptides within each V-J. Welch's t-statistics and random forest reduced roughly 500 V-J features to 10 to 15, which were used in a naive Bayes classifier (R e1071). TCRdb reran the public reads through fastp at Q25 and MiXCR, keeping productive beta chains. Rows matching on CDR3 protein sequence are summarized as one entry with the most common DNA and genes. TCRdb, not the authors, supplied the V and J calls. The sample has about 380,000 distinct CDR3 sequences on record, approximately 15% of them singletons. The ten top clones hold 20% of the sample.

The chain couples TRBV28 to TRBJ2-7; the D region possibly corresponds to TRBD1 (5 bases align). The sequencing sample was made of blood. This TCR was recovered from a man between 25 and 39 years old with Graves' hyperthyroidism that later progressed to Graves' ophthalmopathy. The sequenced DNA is TGTGCCAGCAGTCGCACTTGGGGCAACGAGCAGTACTTC. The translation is CASSRTWGNEQYF.